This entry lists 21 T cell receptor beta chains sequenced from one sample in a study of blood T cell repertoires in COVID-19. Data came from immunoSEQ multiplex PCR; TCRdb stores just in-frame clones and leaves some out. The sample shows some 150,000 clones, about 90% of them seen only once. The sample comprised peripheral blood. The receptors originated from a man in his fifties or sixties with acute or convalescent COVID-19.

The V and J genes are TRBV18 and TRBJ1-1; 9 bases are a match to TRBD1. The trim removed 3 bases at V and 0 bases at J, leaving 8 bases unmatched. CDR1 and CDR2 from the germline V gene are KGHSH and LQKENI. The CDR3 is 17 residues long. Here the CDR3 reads CASSPVQGAILNTEAFF. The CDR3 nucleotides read TGTGCCAGCTCACCGGTACAGGGGGCAATATTGAACACTGAAGCTTTCTTT.

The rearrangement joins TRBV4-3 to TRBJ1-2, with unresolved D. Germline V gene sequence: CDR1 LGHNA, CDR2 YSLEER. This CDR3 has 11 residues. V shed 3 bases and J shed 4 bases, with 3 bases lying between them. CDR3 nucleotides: TGCGCCAGCAGCCACTTCTATGGCTACACCTTC. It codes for CASSHFYGYTF.

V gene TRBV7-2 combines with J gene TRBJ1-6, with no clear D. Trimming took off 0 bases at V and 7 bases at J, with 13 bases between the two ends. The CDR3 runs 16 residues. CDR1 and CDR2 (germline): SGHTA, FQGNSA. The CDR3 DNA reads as TGTGCCAGCAGCTTAGCGCAAGGTTCTAGGAATTCACCCCTCCACTTT. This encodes CASSLAQGSRNSPLHF.

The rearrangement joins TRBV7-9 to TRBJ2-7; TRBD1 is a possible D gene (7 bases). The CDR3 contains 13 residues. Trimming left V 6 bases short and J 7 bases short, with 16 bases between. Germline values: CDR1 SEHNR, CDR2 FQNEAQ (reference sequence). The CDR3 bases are TGTGCCAGCAGTCGGGGGCAGGGGGGTGAGCAGTACGTC. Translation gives CASSRGQGGEQYV.

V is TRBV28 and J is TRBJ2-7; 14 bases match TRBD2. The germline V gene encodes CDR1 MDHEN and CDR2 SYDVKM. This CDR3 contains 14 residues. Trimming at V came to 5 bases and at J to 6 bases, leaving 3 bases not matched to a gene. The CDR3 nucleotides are TGTGCCAGCAGTACGGGACTAGCGGGAGTCGAGCAGTACTTC. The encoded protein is CASSTGLAGVEQYF.

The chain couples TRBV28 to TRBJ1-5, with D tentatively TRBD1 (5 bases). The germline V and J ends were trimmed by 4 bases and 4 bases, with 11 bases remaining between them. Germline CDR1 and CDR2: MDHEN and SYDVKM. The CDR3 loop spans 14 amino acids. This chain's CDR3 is CASSSGTRNQPQHF. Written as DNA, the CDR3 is TGTGCCAGCAGTTCCGGGACTAGAAATCAGCCCCAGCATTTT.

CDR3 coding DNA: TGTGCCTGGAGTGCTTCCGGGGTGGCTAATGAAAAACTGTTTTTT. Translated, it gives CAWSASGVANEKLFF. The chain joins TRBV30 to TRBJ1-4; no clear D. The CDR3 loop spans 15 amino acids. Trimming took 1 base from V and 3 from J, leaving 12 bases between them. Germline-derived CDR1 and CDR2 are GTSNPN and SVGIG (reference sequence). Full variable domain (missing parts from reference TRBV30 and TRBJ1-4): SQTIHQWPATLVQPVGSPLSLECTVEGTSNPNLYWYRQAAGRGLQLLFYSVGIGQISSEVPQNLSASRPQDRQFILSSKKLLLSDSGFYLCAWSASGVANEKLFFGSGTQLSVL.

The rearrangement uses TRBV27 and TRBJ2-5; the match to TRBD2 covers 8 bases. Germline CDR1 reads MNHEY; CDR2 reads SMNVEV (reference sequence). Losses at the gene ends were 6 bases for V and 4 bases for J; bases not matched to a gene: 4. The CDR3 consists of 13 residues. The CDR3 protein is CASSQSGGETQYF. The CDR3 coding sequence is TGTGCCAGCAGCCAGAGCGGGGGAGAGACCCAGTACTTC.

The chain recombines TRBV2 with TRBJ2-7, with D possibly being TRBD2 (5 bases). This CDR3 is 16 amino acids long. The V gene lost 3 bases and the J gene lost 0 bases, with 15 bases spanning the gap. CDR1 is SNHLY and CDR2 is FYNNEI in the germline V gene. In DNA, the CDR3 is TGTGCCAGCAGTGAGGGTTATTGGGAGAACTCCTACGAGCAGTACGTC. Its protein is CASSEGYWENSYEQYV.

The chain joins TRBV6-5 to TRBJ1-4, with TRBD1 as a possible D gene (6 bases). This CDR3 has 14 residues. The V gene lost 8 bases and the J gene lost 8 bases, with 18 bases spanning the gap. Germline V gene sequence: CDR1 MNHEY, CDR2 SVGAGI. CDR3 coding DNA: TGTGCCAGCGGATACCGGGACATAAGGGAAAAACTGTTTTTT. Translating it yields CASGYRDIREKLFF.

DNA for the CDR3: TGCGCCAGCAGCTCTGGCGACAGGCTCAATGAGCAGTTCTTC. Translating it yields CASSSGDRLNEQFF. This chain joins TRBV5-1 and TRBJ2-1, with D maybe TRBD1 (6 bases). CDR1 and CDR2 from the germline V gene are SGHRS and YFSETQ. The CDR3 is 14 residues long. The V end was cut by 3 bases, the J end by 6 bases, with 13 bases between. Variable domain in full (rest from reference TRBV5-1 and TRBJ2-1): KAGVTQTPRYLIKTRGQQVTLSCSPISGHRSVSWYQQTPGQGLQFLFEYFSETQRNKGNFPGRFSGRQFSNSRSEMNVSTLELGDSALYLCASSSGDRLNEQFFGPGTRLTVL.

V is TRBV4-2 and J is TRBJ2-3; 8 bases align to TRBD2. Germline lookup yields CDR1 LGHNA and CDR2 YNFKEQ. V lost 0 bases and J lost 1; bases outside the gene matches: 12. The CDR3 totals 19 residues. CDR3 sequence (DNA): TGTGCCAGCAGCCAAGACCCCCTGTCGTTCGGGGGGGGCACAGATACGCAGTATTTT. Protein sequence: CASSQDPLSFGGGTDTQYF.

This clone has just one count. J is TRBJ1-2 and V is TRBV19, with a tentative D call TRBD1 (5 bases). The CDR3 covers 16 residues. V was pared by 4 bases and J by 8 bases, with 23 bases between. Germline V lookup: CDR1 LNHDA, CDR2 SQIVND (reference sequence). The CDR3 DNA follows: TGTGCCAGTAGTACCCACAGGTTATCTCCCTCTAACGGCTACACCTTC. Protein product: CASSTHRLSPSNGYTF. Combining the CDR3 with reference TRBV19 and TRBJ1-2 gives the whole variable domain DGGITQSPKYLFRKEGQNVTLSCEQNLNHDAMYWYRQDPGQGLRLIYYSQIVNDFQKGDIAEGYSVSREKKESFPLTVTSAQKNPTAFYLCASSTHRLSPSNGYTFGSGTRLTVV.

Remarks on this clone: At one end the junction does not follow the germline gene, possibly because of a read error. The CDR3 here is CATSLHQTERHEKLFF. The DNA for the CDR3 is TGTGCCACCAGCCTACATCAGACGGAGAGGCATGAAAAACTGTTTTTT. The V call is TRBV3-1 (or the pseudogene TRBV3-2), the J call TRBJ1-4; D is undetermined. Germline lookup yields CDR1 LGHDT and CDR2 YNNKEL (reference sequence). This CDR3 has 16 amino acids.

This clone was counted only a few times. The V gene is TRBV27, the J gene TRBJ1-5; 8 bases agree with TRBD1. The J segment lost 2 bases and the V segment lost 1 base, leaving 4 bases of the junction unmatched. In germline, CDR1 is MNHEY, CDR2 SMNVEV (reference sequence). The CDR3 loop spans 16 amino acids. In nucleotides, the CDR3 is TGTGCCAGCAGTTTATTGGGACAGGCGCGCAATCAGCCCCAGCATTTT. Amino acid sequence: CASSLLGQARNQPQHF.

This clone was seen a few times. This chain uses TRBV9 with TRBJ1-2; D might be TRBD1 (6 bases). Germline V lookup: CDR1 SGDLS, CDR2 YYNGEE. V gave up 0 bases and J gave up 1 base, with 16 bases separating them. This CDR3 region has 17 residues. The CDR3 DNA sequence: TGTGCCAGCAGCGTAGAAGCATGGGGGGGCAGTAACTATGGCTACACCTTC. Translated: CASSVEAWGGSNYGYTF.

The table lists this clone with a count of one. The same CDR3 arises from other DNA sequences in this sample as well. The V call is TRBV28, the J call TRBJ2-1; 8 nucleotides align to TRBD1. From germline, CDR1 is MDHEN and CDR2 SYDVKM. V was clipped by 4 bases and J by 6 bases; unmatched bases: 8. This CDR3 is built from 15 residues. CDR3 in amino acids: CASSSSGTGVNEQFF. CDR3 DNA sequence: TGTGCCAGCAGTTCCTCCGGGACAGGAGTCAATGAGCAGTTCTTC.

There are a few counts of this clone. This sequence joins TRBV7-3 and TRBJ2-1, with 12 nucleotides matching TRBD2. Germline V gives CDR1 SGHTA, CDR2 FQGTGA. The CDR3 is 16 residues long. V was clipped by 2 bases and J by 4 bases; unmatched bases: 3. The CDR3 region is CASSLLAGGIYNEQFF. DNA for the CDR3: TGTGCCAGCAGCTTACTAGCGGGAGGGATATACAATGAGCAGTTCTTC. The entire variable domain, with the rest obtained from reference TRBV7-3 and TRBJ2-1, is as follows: GAGVSQTPSNKVTEKGKYVELRCDPISGHTALYWYRQSLGQGPEFLIYFQGTGAADDSGLPNDRFFAVRPEGSVSTLKIQRTERGDSAVYLCASSLLAGGIYNEQFFGPGTRLTVL.

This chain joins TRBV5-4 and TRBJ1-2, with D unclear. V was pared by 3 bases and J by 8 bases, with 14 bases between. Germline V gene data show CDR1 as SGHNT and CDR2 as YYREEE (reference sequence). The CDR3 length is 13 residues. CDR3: CASSYVESRGYTF. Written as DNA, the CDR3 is TGTGCCAGCAGCTATGTGGAGTCTCGGGGCTACACCTTC.

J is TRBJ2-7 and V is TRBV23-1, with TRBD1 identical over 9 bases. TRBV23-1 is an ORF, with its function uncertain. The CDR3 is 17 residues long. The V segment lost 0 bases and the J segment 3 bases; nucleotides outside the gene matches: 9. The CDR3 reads CASSQSPGGQGFYEQYF. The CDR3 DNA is TGCGCCAGCAGTCAATCGCCGGGGGGACAGGGTTTCTACGAGCAGTACTTC.

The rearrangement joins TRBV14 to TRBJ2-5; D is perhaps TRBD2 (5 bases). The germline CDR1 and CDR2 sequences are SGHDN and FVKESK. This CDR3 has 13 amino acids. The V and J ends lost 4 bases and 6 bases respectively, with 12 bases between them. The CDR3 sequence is CASSPLAGQTQYF. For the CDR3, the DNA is TGTGCCAGCAGCCCTCTGGCGGGCCAGACCCAGTACTTC.